Sequencing of this T cell receptor beta chain was carried out in a study of blood T cell repertoires in COVID-19. For the study at large: Specimens from acute and convalescent COVID-19 originated in the United States, Italy and Spain.

With regard to this clone: Mismatch with germline at one junction end may stem from a read error.

The CDR3 covers 19 residues. CDR1 and CDR2 from the germline V gene are SGHRS and YFSETQ. Sequenced by immunoSEQ multiplex PCR; TCRdb stores in-frame clones only, minus some. Of tens of thousands of clones detected, roughly three quarters appear once; the ten largest clones hold approximately 16%. The TCR comes from a man in his 60s with acute or convalescent COVID-19. Sequences were obtained from peripheral blood. The chain carries TRBV5-1 and TRBJ2-7; 7 nucleotides align to TRBD2. The CDR3 spells CASSPGGPGISSPAYAQYF. The CDR3 DNA reads TGCGCCAGCAGCCCGGGGGGTCCAGGGATTAGCTCCCCCGCCTACGCGCAGTACTTC.